The clone carrying this T cell receptor (beta chain) has at least ten counts. Its target is unknown. Trimming took off 5 bases at V and 4 bases at J, with 11 bases between the two ends. This CDR3 has 13 residues. The data are from a study of T cells in Graves' hyperthyroidism and ophthalmopathy. Study-level points and caveats: A model built on 13 V-J features separated ophthalmopathy from stable hyperthyroidism.

The TCR beta CDR3 regions underwent amplification using RNA transcripts as the source. The TCR CDR3 first-round RT-PCR relied on the HTBI primer set. Using its own MiXCR run on the multiplex PCR reads, TCRdb lists one record per CDR3 protein. This table has roughly 700,000 distinct CDR3 sequences, around a third appearing once. PBMCs came from 9 to 10 ml fresh peripheral blood. The rearrangement joins TRBV12-3 or TRBV12-4 to TRBJ1-2, with D possibly being TRBD1 (6 bases). The receptor comes from a woman aged 40 to 55 with Graves' hyperthyroidism. Specimen: blood. DNA for the CDR3: TGTGCCAGCAGTCCGAGGGGGGGCTATGGCTACACCTTC. This encodes CASSPRGGYGYTF.